Shown below are 27 T cell receptor beta chains from a single sample sequenced in a study of blood T cell repertoires in COVID-19 (TCRdb year 2020). Libraries were constructed by the immunoSEQ multiplex PCR assay. TCRdb's version of the immuneACCESS table is confined to in-frame rearrangements and falls short of the full clone set. An unresolved V gene accounts for under half of the shortfall where checked; the remainder is of unknown origin. This sample gives 200,000 to 250,000 clones in total; about 91% of them show up just once. Roughly 6% of the sample belongs to the ten largest clones. Sample: peripheral blood. The receptors were sampled from a young woman with COVID-19, enrolled during active disease.

The chain uses TRBV2 and TRBJ1-5; D not resolved. Germline values: CDR1 SNHLY, CDR2 FYNNEI. Trimming removed 3 bases at V and 2 bases at J, with 8 bases between. The CDR3 spans 14 residues. For the CDR3, the DNA is TGTGCCAGCAGTGATTTGGGCGGCAATCAGCCCCAGCATTTT. It specifies CASSDLGGNQPQHF.

The chain couples TRBV20-1 to TRBJ2-4; maybe TRBD1 (6 bases). There are 15 residues in the CDR3. The germline CDR1 and CDR2 sequences are DFQATT and SNEGSKA (reference sequence). Deletions cut 3 bases from V and 7 bases from J, with 19 bases between. The CDR3 spells CSASSRGGGYNIQYF. For the CDR3, the DNA is TGCAGTGCTAGTTCCCGTGGGGGCGGATATAACATTCAGTACTTC.

The rearrangement links TRBV29-1 to TRBJ2-3, with 7 bases identical to TRBD1. CDR3 length equals 12 residues. Looked up from germline, CDR1 is SQVTM and CDR2 is ANQGSEA. Unmatched junction bases numbered 5, after V lost 7 bases and J lost 4 bases. The CDR3 sequence: CSAEQGSDTQYF. The CDR3 nucleotides are TGCAGCGCCGAACAGGGGTCAGATACGCAGTATTTT.

V and J are TRBV29-1 and TRBJ1-2, with D perhaps TRBD1 (5 bases). The CDR3 runs 15 residues. Trimming left V 7 bases short and J 4 bases short, with 22 bases between. CDR1 is SQVTM, CDR2 ANQGSEA, per germline. Here the CDR3 DNA reads TGCAGCGCCCTAACGGGCAGGGATGATGGCTATGGCTACACCTTC. It specifies CSALTGRDDGYGYTF. Filled out from reference TRBV29-1 and TRBJ1-2, the complete variable domain reads SAVISQKPSRDICQRGTSLTIQCQVDSQVTMMFWYRQQPGQSLTLIATANQGSEATYESGFVIDKFPISRPNLTFSTLTVSNMSPEDSSIYLCSALTGRDDGYGYTFGSGTRLTVV.

This sequence joins TRBV11-3 and TRBJ1-2; D gene unclear. The CDR3 length is 13 residues. Germline V CDR1 and CDR2: SGHNT, YENEEA. With 5 bases removed from V and 6 bases from J, the gap between germline ends came to 13 bases. This CDR3 is CASSLLAGDGYTF. CDR3 nucleotide sequence: TGTGCCAGCAGCCTCCTAGCCGGGGATGGCTACACCTTC.

Concerning this clone itself: The junction does not match germline at one end; this may be a read error. This chain connects TRBV7-7 to TRBJ1-4; 7 nucleotides line up with TRBD1. CDR1 SSHAT and CDR2 FNYEAQ come from the germline V gene (reference sequence). The CDR3 runs to 15 residues. This CDR3 is CASSLRGDRAGKLFF. The CDR3 DNA follows: TGTGCTAGCAGCCTCAGAGGCGACAGGGCGGGAAAACTGTTTTTT.

The chain uses TRBV9 and TRBJ2-5; TRBD1 aligns across 9 bases. From germline, CDR1 is SGDLS and CDR2 YYNGEE. Unmatched junction bases numbered 4, after V lost 3 bases and J lost 4 bases. This CDR3 comprises 14 residues. CDR3 loop: CASSADRGGETQYF. As DNA, the CDR3 is TGTGCCAGCAGCGCGGACAGGGGAGGAGAGACCCAGTACTTC.

The chain is built from TRBV19 and TRBJ2-7; TRBD1 matches 8 bases. The V gene's germline CDR1 is LNHDA and CDR2 SQIVND (reference sequence). V dropped 8 bases and J dropped 1; count of bases not matched to a gene: 4. The CDR3 consists of 13 residues. Written as DNA, the CDR3 is TGTGCCAGTCGACAGGGGAGTTCCTACGAGCAGTACTTC. Translating gives CASRQGSSYEQYF.

As for this clone: Mismatch with germline at one junction end may stem from a read error. The V gene is TRBV7-8, the J gene TRBJ1-3, with 9 bases that match TRBD1. Germline V gene sequence: CDR1 SGHVS, CDR2 FQNEAQ. The CDR3 loop spans 13 amino acids. CDR3 residues: CASSLGQGSTIYF. The DNA for the CDR3 is TGTGCCAGCAGCTTGGGACAGGGAAGCACCATATATTTT.

CDR3 in amino acids: CASGPIAGGNTGELFF. The CDR3 region has the DNA TGTGCCAGTGGCCCCATAGCGGGGGGTAACACCGGGGAGCTGTTTTTT. The chain joins TRBV11-2 to TRBJ2-2; 10 nucleotides agree with TRBD2. Losses at the gene ends were 9 bases for V and 2 bases for J; bases not matched to a gene: 9. This CDR3 is built from 16 residues. In germline, CDR1 is SGHAT, CDR2 FQNNGV.

The V gene is TRBV27, the J gene TRBJ1-5; TRBD1 matches at 11 bases. The CDR3 contains 15 residues. After removal of 10 bases from V and 4 bases from J, the junction contained 9 bases not matched to a gene. Germline-derived CDR1 and CDR2 are MNHEY and SMNVEV (reference sequence). CDR3 region: CATRTGTGGNQPQHF. CDR3 nucleotide sequence: TGTGCCACAAGAACCGGGACAGGGGGTAATCAGCCCCAGCATTTT.

This clone was picked up a small number of times. V is TRBV10-1 and J is TRBJ1-1, with D unclear. CDR3 length: 14 residues. The V end lost 0 bases, the J end lost 1 base, and 6 bases lay between the germline ends. Germline assignment: CDR1 WNHNN and CDR2 SYGVQD (reference sequence). As DNA, the CDR3 is TGCGCCAGCAGTGAGTCGGGCAGGAACACTGAAGCTTTCTTT. It is translated as CASSESGRNTEAFF.

The chain links TRBV6-5 to TRBJ1-2; 7 bases agree with TRBD1. The CDR3 is 14 residues long. Trimming removed 7 bases from V and 1 base from J; junction bases left unmatched: 6. Looked up from germline, CDR1 is MNHEY and CDR2 is SVGAGI. The CDR3 DNA sequence: TGTGCCAGCAACCCTGGGACAGTTAACTATGGCTACACCTTC. Amino acids: CASNPGTVNYGYTF.

In DNA form, the CDR3 reads TGTGCCAGCAGTGAATCAGGGGCGCATGAGCAGTTCTTC. Its protein product is CASSESGAHEQFF. The V and J genes are TRBV2 and TRBJ2-1, with D possibly matching TRBD1 (6 bases). The CDR3 sequence is 13 residues long. Trimming cost V 2 bases and J 8 bases, with 10 bases left between them. Germline assignment: CDR1 SNHLY and CDR2 FYNNEI.

The chain combines TRBV6-2 or TRBV6-3 with TRBJ1-2, with 7 nucleotides matching TRBD1. The CDR3 sequence is 17 residues long. Germline CDR1 reads MNHEY; CDR2 reads SVGEGT. The junction had 13 bases not matched to a gene; V was cut back by 2 bases and J by 4 bases. The CDR3 DNA reads as TGTGCCAGCAGTTACCTCCGAGACAGGGCGGATGGCTATGGCTACACCTTC. Amino acid sequence: CASSYLRDRADGYGYTF.

This CDR3 is CASSDSTPNIQYF. The CDR3 bases are TGTGCCAGCAGTGATAGCACCCCGAACATTCAGTACTTC. The rearrangement uses TRBV2 and TRBJ2-4; no definite D call. V lost 3 bases and J lost 7, with 10 bases in between. The germline V gene encodes CDR1 SNHLY and CDR2 FYNNEI. The CDR3 consists of 13 residues.

This chain joins TRBV7-9 and TRBJ1-4; TRBD1 agrees at 8 bases. Trimming at V came to 4 bases and at J to 10 bases, leaving 11 bases not matched to a gene. CDR1 and CDR2 from the germline V gene are SEHNR and FQNEAQ (reference sequence). This CDR3 contains 15 residues. CDR3 protein: CASSSFGQGGGKLFF. CDR3 DNA sequence: TGTGCCAGCAGCTCATTCGGACAGGGAGGAGGAAAACTGTTTTTT.

The chain employs TRBV25-1 and TRBJ2-1, with TRBD2 matching over 13 bases. CDR3 length: 16 residues. The germline V gene encodes CDR1 MGHDK and CDR2 SYGVNS. V lost 6 bases to trimming and J lost 9 bases; unmatched junction nucleotides: 11. This CDR3 is CASRTRGTSGKGEQFF. CDR3 nucleotides: TGTGCCAGCAGAACCAGAGGGACTAGCGGGAAAGGTGAGCAGTTCTTC.

V gene TRBV18 combines with J gene TRBJ1-3; D gene unclear. Germline CDR1 reads KGHSH; CDR2 reads LQKENI. This CDR3 has 14 amino acids. V lost 3 bases to trimming and J lost 2 bases, with 8 bases between them. The CDR3 coding sequence is TGTGCCAGCTCACCCGGGAACCCTGGAAACACCATATATTTT. It yields the protein CASSPGNPGNTIYF.

Written as DNA, the CDR3 is TGTGCCAGCAGGCGAGGGGGCACCGAATGGGGCTACACCTTC. Protein: CASRRGGTEWGYTF. The rearrangement joins TRBV6-5 to TRBJ1-2, with TRBD1 matching over 7 bases. This CDR3 contains 14 residues. V dropped 6 bases and J dropped 8; count of bases not matched to a gene: 12. From germline, CDR1 is MNHEY and CDR2 SVGAGI.

The gene calls are TRBV27 and TRBJ2-2, with TRBD1 identical over 9 bases. The CDR3 covers 14 residues. Germline CDR1 reads MNHEY; CDR2 reads SMNVEV (reference sequence). J lost 8 bases, V lost 6 bases, and 7 bases had no gene match. The CDR3 nucleotides are TGTGCCAGCAGGAGTTACAGGGGGCGTGGGGAGCTGTTTTTT. Protein sequence: CASRSYRGRGELFF.

The rearrangement links TRBV6-5 to TRBJ1-2; weak D call: TRBD1 (5 bases). V was shortened by 7 bases and J by 4 bases, with 16 bases between the two germline ends. CDR1 and CDR2 from the germline V gene are MNHEY and SVGAGI. CDR3 size: 14 residues. CDR3 nucleotides: TGTGCCAGCACCATCGGGGGGGGGAGCTATGGCTACACCTTC. Translating gives CASTIGGGSYGYTF.

The chain recombines TRBV21-1 with TRBJ2-7; no check of the table's D call, TRBD1, against the DNA was made. TRBV21-1 corresponds to a pseudogene. The CDR3 has 14 residues. The CDR3 here is CAGALRGRCYEQYV. The CDR3, as DNA: TGTGCCGGGGCCCTCAGGGGGCGCTGCTACGAGCAGTACGTC.

This rearrangement joins TRBV19 to TRBJ2-5; D possibly corresponds to TRBD1 (7 bases). Deletions cut 5 bases from V and 4 bases from J, with 14 bases between. Germline CDR1 reads LNHDA; CDR2 reads SQIVND (reference sequence). The CDR3 is made up of 14 amino acids. CDR3 sequence (DNA): TGTGCCAGTAGTTGGCCAGGGGGAGGAGAGACCCAGTACTTC. Its translation: CASSWPGGGETQYF.

The chain employs TRBV6-2 or TRBV6-3 and TRBJ2-1, with TRBD2 matching 16 bases. The V gene end was trimmed by 2 bases and the J gene end by 4 bases; junction bases not matched to a gene: 11. Looked up from germline, CDR1 is MNHEY and CDR2 is SVGEGT. CDR3 length equals 20 residues. The CDR3 is CASSYDGGTSGRAKYNEQFF. DNA of the CDR3: TGTGCCAGCAGTTACGACGGGGGGACTAGCGGGAGGGCCAAGTACAATGAGCAGTTCTTC.

The genes are TRBV18 and TRBJ2-1, with 7 positions matching TRBD2. CDR1 and CDR2 (germline): KGHSH, LQKENI. Trimming removed 3 bases from V and 2 bases from J; junction bases left unmatched: 4. The CDR3 has 15 residues. For the CDR3, the DNA is TGTGCCAGCTCACCCTCTACTAGCGCCTACAATGAGCAGTTCTTC. It is translated as CASSPSTSAYNEQFF. Complete variable domain (other parts from reference TRBV18 and TRBJ2-1): NAGVMQNPRHLVRRRGQEARLRCSPMKGHSHVYWYRQLPEEGLKFMVYLQKENIIDESGMPKERFSAEFPKEGPSILRIQQVVRGDSAAYFCASSPSTSAYNEQFFGPGTRLTVL.

The rearrangement joins TRBV4-1 to TRBJ2-2; 10 bases match TRBD1. This CDR3 region has 15 residues. Trimming cost V 4 bases and J 8 bases; bases outside gene matches: 7. CDR1 is MGHRA, CDR2 YSYEKL, per germline. The CDR3 bases are TGCGCCAGCAGCCTACGACAGGGGGCAGCGGGGGAGCTGTTTTTT. It specifies CASSLRQGAAGELFF.